These 3 T cell receptor beta chains were sequenced from one sample in a study of blood T cell repertoires in COVID-19. Produced via immunoSEQ multiplex PCR; TCRdb's table is partial and in-frame only. The table shows 350,000 to 450,000 clones, with around 87% occurring only once. Input material: peripheral blood. These receptor sequences come from a woman in her sixties with COVID-19, enrolled during active disease.

The chain carries TRBV2 and TRBJ1-5; D ambiguous. This CDR3 has 15 residues. The V gene lost 4 bases and the J gene lost 0 bases, with 10 bases spanning the gap. The germline V gene has CDR1 SNHLY and CDR2 FYNNEI. CDR3 sequence (DNA): TGTGCCAGCAGTGCGGGTGACTATAGCAATCAGCCCCAGCATTTT. This translates into CASSAGDYSNQPQHF.

J is TRBJ1-4 and V is TRBV5-1, with 10 positions matching TRBD1. The ends lost 5 bases at V and 8 bases at J; junction bases unmatched: 6. The CDR3 runs to 14 residues. Germline-derived CDR1 and CDR2 are SGHRS and YFSETQ. This CDR3 is CASRPRQGAEKLFF. Written as DNA, the CDR3 is TGCGCCAGCAGGCCAAGACAGGGGGCGGAAAAACTGTTTTTT.

The count of this clone is one. This rearrangement joins TRBV6-1 to TRBJ2-3; D not certain. Trimming took 3 bases from V and 4 from J, leaving 14 bases between them. This CDR3 has 15 residues. CDR1 is MNHNS, CDR2 SASEGT, per germline. CDR3 loop: CASSDPSTRSDTQYF. The CDR3 DNA is TGTGCCAGCAGTGACCCCTCCACTCGTTCAGATACGCAGTATTTT.